This entry features one T cell receptor (beta chain) sequence. This clone was seen only once. Its antigen is not yet known. No quality values exist for individual bases; no much larger clone is one base distant. The CDR3 holds 15 amino acids from the cysteine to the phenylalanine. Only the CDR3 part of the read is kept: 45 bases, read in frame from the first base. The CDR1 and CDR2 encoded by the germline V gene are MGHRA and YSYEKL. The junction carries 19 bases between V and J, which are trimmed by 7 bases and 7 bases respectively. These data originate in a study of blood T cell repertoires in COVID-19 (dated by TCRdb to the early 2020s). In the study overall: The collaborator samples originated in the United States, Italy and Spain and spanned the acute and convalescent phases of COVID-19. The prospective study material was composed of cDNA or gDNA derived from T cells, B-cell-depleted T cells, or PBMCs. Deeply sampled blood TCRbeta repertoires from subjects exposed to, actively infected with, or recovered from COVID-19 were included in the dataset. The repertoires were released in a freely available public database intended as a resource for research on the immune response to SARS-CoV-2. Samples came from the ongoing ImmuneRACE study (first 160 participants) plus 1,254 subjects from 6 global collaborators. The sample metadata nearly always contained a de-identified subject ID, COVID-19 status, age in years and sex. Where HLA class I and class II types were available, the types were taken from metadata supplied by the sample provider, not from assay-based typing. Study-wide findings and limitations: How much clinical and demographic metadata was included differed by source and by participant, and the metadata was provided uncurated.

TCRbeta CDR3 regions were amplified from genomic DNA using the immunoSEQ Assay, a bias-controlled multiplex PCR. The authors' analysis ran thus. The number of nucleated cells in each sample was estimated by amplification of reference gene primers within the assay. To quantify the absolute abundance of each unique TCRbeta CDR3 rearrangement, sequence reads were collapsed and filtered. Productive Simpson clonality was computed per sample as the square root of Simpson's diversity index over productive rearrangements. The clones in this table, taken by TCRdb from immuneACCESS, are in-frame only. Not every clone is retained; where verified, under half of the shortfall comes from an unresolved V gene, and the cause of the rest is unknown. V, J and clone size reflect that table, while D and trimming were determined from the DNA. The sample table shows 80,000 to 100,000 clones, and about 86% are seen once. The ten largest clones take up 10% to 15% of the sample.

Each collaborating institution followed its own protocols to collect whole blood in K2EDTA tubes. Collaborator samples were shipped for TCRbeta analysis as frozen whole blood, isolated PBMCs, or DNA extracted from either sample type. Sequenced sample: peripheral blood. The origin of this receptor is a woman aged 60-70 years in a cohort sampled during active or convalescent COVID-19. The chain is encoded by TRBV4-1 joined to TRBJ1-4, with a weak D call of TRBD1 (5 bases match). The CDR3 corresponds to CASTLLGARGEKLFF. The DNA is as follows: TGCGCCAGCACGCTTCTAGGGGCGCGAGGTGAAAAACTGTTTTTT.